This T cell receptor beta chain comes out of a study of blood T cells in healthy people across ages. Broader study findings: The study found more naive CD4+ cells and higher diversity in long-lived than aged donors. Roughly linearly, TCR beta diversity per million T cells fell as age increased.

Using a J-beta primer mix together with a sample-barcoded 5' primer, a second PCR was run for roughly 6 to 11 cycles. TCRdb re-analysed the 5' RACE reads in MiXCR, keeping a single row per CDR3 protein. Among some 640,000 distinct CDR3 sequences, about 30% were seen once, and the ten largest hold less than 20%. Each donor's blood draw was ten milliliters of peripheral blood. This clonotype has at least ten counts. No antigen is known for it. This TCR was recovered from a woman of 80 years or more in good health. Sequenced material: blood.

CDR3 amino acids: CASSLQGGHTQYF. The CDR3 nucleotides are TGTGCCAGCAGCTTGCAGGGGGGACATACGCAGTATTTT. The V call is TRBV11-3, the J call TRBJ2-3, with D possibly matching TRBD1 (7 bases). Trimming pared 3 bases from V and 7 bases from J, leaving 11 bases between. There are 13 residues in the CDR3. The germline CDR1 and CDR2 sequences are SGHNT and YENEEA.